This T cell receptor beta chain was captured by sequencing in a study of T cells expressing NK-cell markers. CDR1 is KGHSH, CDR2 LQKENI, per germline. The CDR3 sequence is 17 residues long. Whole-study results and caveats: One observes that, in a few donors, these clonotypes were also the leading ones within the CD3+CD56-NKG2C+ fraction.

TCRdb reworked the 5' RACE reads into one entry per CDR3 protein, no DNA. The specimen's table records about 460,000 distinct CDR3 sequences. Notes on this clonotype: Its antigen is still unknown.

The gene calls are TRBV18 and TRBJ2-3. The sequence came from a woman between 45 and 65 years old in good health. Sequencing used blood T cells: a sorted CD56 or NKG2C T cell subset, CD4+ or CD8+ T cells, or bulk PBMC T cells (not recorded which). The chain's CDR3 is CASSHQVGLTATDTQYF.